These T cell receptor beta chains were read from a single sample in a study of T cells after posttransplantation cyclophosphamide. TCRdb's copy holds only in-frame clones and misses some; the assay was immunoSEQ multiplex PCR. The sample contains 50,000 to 65,000 clones, around 83% of which appear only once. Specimen: PBMCs. These receptors originate from a man aged 30-40 years with a blood cancer, CMV-positive, and with a related stem cell donor. Each CDR3 is given with its conserved first and last residue. The D gene is left open where the match is weak. Clone sizes are given selectively: once, few, many, or a class where the clone is expanded.

>.|TRBV15|TRBJ2-7|.
TGTGCCACCAGCAGAGACCCTAGAGTGACAGAGCACTCATTC
CATSRDPRVTEHSF
>.|TRBV7-2|TRBJ1-1|.
TGTGCCAGCAGCTTAGGTCCAGGGAAGACTGAAGCTTTCTTT
CASSLGPGKTEAFF
>TRBD2|TRBV9|TRBJ2-3|.
TGTGCCAGCAGCGTAGGGACTAGCGGGATCGATACGCAGTATTTT
CASSVGTSGIDTQYF
>.|TRBV5-8|TRBJ2-7|.
TGTGCCAGCAGCCCACGGGACACCTACGAGCAGTACTTC
CASSPRDTYEQYF
>TRBD1|TRBV19|TRBJ2-1|.
TGTGCCAGTGGCTGGACAGGGGGCGATGAGCAGTTCTTC
CASGWTGGDEQFF
>TRBD1|TRBV11-3|TRBJ2-1|few
TGTGCCAGCAGCGGGAGACAGGGGTTTTCCGTCAATGAGCAGTTCTTC
CASSGRQGFSVNEQFF
>TRBD1|TRBV5-1|TRBJ1-4|.
TGCGCCAGCAGCTTAGGACAGGGAATTAATGAAAAACTGTTTTTT
CASSLGQGINEKLFF
>TRBD1|TRBV10-3|TRBJ2-7|.
TGTGCCATCAGTGAGGGAACAGGGGCGGGTCGCGAGCAGTACTTC
CAISEGTGAGREQYF
>.|TRBV5-1|TRBJ2-5|.
TGCGCCAGCAGCTTGATCGGAGGGACCCGCGAGACCCAGTACTTC
CASSLIGGTRETQYF
>TRBD1|TRBV18|TRBJ2-7|once
TGTGCCAGCTCACCAGGGGACAGGGACTACGAGCAGTACTTC
CASSPGDRDYEQYF
>TRBD2|TRBV7-6|TRBJ2-7|.
TGTGCCAGCAGTTCTACTAGCGGATTTTCCTACGAGCAGTACTTC
CASSSTSGFSYEQYF
>TRBD2|TRBV7-9|TRBJ2-7|.
TGTGCCAGCAGCCAAAGTGGCGGGAGAAAGAGGGGCGAGCAGTACTTC
CASSQSGGRKRGEQYF
>TRBD1|TRBV6-5|TRBJ2-7|.
TGTGCCAGCAGCCGTGGACAGGAGTACGAGCAGTACTTC
CASSRGQEYEQYF
>.|TRBV19|TRBJ2-2|few
TGTGCCAGTTGCTCCCAGACCGGGAAATACACCGGGGAGCTGTTTTTT
CASCSQTGKYTGELFF
>.|TRBV5-4|TRBJ2-5|.
TGTGCCAGCAGCATAGAAGACAGGTCGGTCCAAGAGACCCAGTACTTC
CASSIEDRSVQETQYF
>TRBD1|TRBV5-3|TRBJ2-5|.
TGTGCCAGAAGCCTAGTTAGGGGGCGCAAGCAAGAGACCCAGTACTTC
CARSLVRGRKQETQYF
>TRBD1|TRBV28|TRBJ1-3|.
TGTGCCAGCAGTTCGGACAGGGCGAGGATGGGAAACACCATATATTTT
CASSSDRARMGNTIYF
>TRBD2|TRBV5-1|TRBJ2-7|once
TGCGCCAGCAGCTCCTTAGCGGGAGCATCCTACGAGCAGTACTTC
CASSSLAGASYEQYF
>.|TRBV4-3|TRBJ1-2|few
TGCGCCAGCAGCCTTGACACCAACTATGGCTACACCTTC
CASSLDTNYGYTF
>.|TRBV14|TRBJ2-5|.
TGTGCCAGCAGCCAATCAGGGTCTCAGACCCAGTACTTC
CASSQSGSQTQYF
>.|TRBV5-4|TRBJ2-1|.
TGTGCCAGCAGCTTGAGTGTGAGCTCCTACAATGAGCAGTTCTTC
CASSLSVSSYNEQFF
>TRBD1|TRBV28|TRBJ1-1|.
TGTGCCAGCAGTTTATCCGGGACAGGGGTGAACACTGAAGCTTTCTTT
CASSLSGTGVNTEAFF
>TRBD1|TRBV6-6|TRBJ2-1|.
TGTGCCAGCAGTTACTCGACAGGGGAAATTTACAATGAGCAGTTCTTC
CASSYSTGEIYNEQFF
>.|TRBV4-2|TRBJ2-5|.
TGTGCCAGCAGCCAAGTTTCGGGAGTTGGAGAGACCCAGTACTTC
CASSQVSGVGETQYF
>.|TRBV30|TRBJ1-1|.
TGTGCCTGGAGGGGGCAGGGTGGGTTTAAGGCTTTCTTT
CAWRGQGGFKAFF
>TRBD2|TRBV5-1|TRBJ2-1|.
TGCGCCAGCAGCTTGGGAGCGGGATCGTACAATGAGCAGTTCTTC
CASSLGAGSYNEQFF
>TRBD2|TRBV28|TRBJ2-5|.
TGTGCCAGCAGTTTCGGACTAGCGGGAGGGATAGGAGAGACCCAGTACTTC
CASSFGLAGGIGETQYF
>.|TRBV7-8|TRBJ2-1|.
TGTGCCAGCAGCTTAATGACCGGGACTTCAAAGAGCTCCTACAATGAGCAGTTCTTC
CASSLMTGTSKSSYNEQFF
>.|TRBV29-1|TRBJ1-2|.
TGCAGCCTGCGGGGAGGGCCGAGTTATGGCTACACCTTC
CSLRGGPSYGYTF
>.|TRBV7-9|TRBJ2-7|.
TGTGCCAGCCGCGAGACACTCTCCTACGAGCAGTACTTC
CASRETLSYEQYF
>.|TRBV6-5|TRBJ2-7|.
TGTGCCAGCATCAACACGCCAGTCAACGAGCAGTACTTC
CASINTPVNEQYF
>.|TRBV4-3|TRBJ2-5|.
TGCGCCAGCAGTAAACATCCGGGATCTAGTCAAGAGACCCAGTACTTC
CASSKHPGSSQETQYF
>TRBD1|TRBV7-9|TRBJ2-3|.
TGTGCCAGCAGTCGGACAGGGAATACGCAGTATTTT
CASSRTGNTQYF
>.|TRBV6-6|TRBJ2-1|.
TGTGCCAGCAGTTTTTCCCAGGGGAATGAGCAGTTCTTC
CASSFSQGNEQFF
>TRBD2|TRBV27|TRBJ2-5|.
TGTGCCAGCAGTATCTTAGCGGGACGGGAGACCCAGTACTTC
CASSILAGRETQYF
>.|TRBV7-4|TRBJ1-5|.
TGTGCCAGCAGCTTCCGCGACTCGGTTTGGAGGCAGCCCCAGCATTTT
CASSFRDSVWRQPQHF
>.|TRBV11-3|TRBJ1-1|.
TGTGCCAGCAGCTTAGTTTCAGGCTCCCTGAACACTGAAGCTTTCTTT
CASSLVSGSLNTEAFF
>TRBD2|TRBV7-2|TRBJ2-7|.
TGTGCCAGCAGCCATTCCGGGACTGGCGGGAGGTACTTC
CASSHSGTGGRYF
>.|TRBV2|TRBJ2-5|.
TGTGCCAGCAGTGACCGGGGAAGGGAGCTCAGCTCGCAGGAGACCCAGTACTTC
CASSDRGRELSSQETQYF
>.|TRBV5-3|TRBJ2-1|.
TGTGCCAGAAGCTTCTTGGTAGCGGAGAGCTACAATGAGCAGTTCTTC
CARSFLVAESYNEQFF
>.|TRBV5-4|TRBJ2-1|few
TGTGCCAGCAGCTCTTTCGCACAGGGCGACAATGAGCAGTTCTTC
CASSSFAQGDNEQFF